The 27 T cell receptor beta chains below all came from one sample that was sequenced in a study of blood T cell repertoires in COVID-19. Profiling relied on immunoSEQ multiplex PCR, and the TCRdb table lists in-frame clones only, not all of them. Seen here are a few hundred thousand clones, 75% to 90% observed once, and the top ten hold 3.5% to 4%. The sequenced sample was peripheral blood. These TCRs come from a woman aged 18-29 years with acute or convalescent COVID-19.

The rearrangement joins TRBV9 to TRBJ2-1, with 8 bases matching TRBD2. There are 17 residues in the CDR3. V dropped 2 bases and J dropped 0; count of bases not matched to a gene: 7. The germline V gene encodes CDR1 SGDLS and CDR2 YYNGEE. CDR3 sequence: CASSVGVAGSSYNEQFF. For the CDR3, the DNA is TGTGCCAGCAGCGTTGGGGTAGCGGGGAGCTCCTACAATGAGCAGTTCTTC.

A few counts support this clone. Other DNA sequences in the sample encode the same CDR3. This sequence joins TRBV24-1 and TRBJ2-3; a weak D match, TRBD1 (5 bases). Germline CDR1 is KGHDR and CDR2 is SFDVKD. Trimming removed 6 bases from V and 6 bases from J, with 12 bases in between. The CDR3 covers 13 residues. This CDR3 reads CATSRQGTDTQYF. The CDR3 DNA reads as TGTGCCACCAGTCGGCAGGGTACCGATACGCAGTATTTT.

This chain links TRBV5-1 with TRBJ2-5; 7 bases fit TRBD1. Per the germline V gene, CDR1 is SGHRS and CDR2 is YFSETQ. This CDR3 has 14 residues. V lost 3 bases and J lost 4; bases outside the gene matches: 6. CDR3 sequence reads: CASSSGGRGETQYF. CDR3 coding DNA: TGCGCCAGCAGCTCAGGGGGAAGAGGAGAGACCCAGTACTTC.

The V gene is TRBV4-2, the J gene TRBJ1-2; 8 nucleotides align to TRBD1. This CDR3 contains 14 residues. Trimming took 1 base from V and 8 from J; bases not matched to a gene: 6. In germline, CDR1 is LGHNA, CDR2 YNFKEQ. The CDR3 loop is CASSQGRGQEGYTF. The CDR3 nucleotides are TGTGCCAGCAGCCAAGGCAGGGGGCAGGAAGGCTACACCTTC.

This clone was counted a few times. The CDR3 loop reads CASSHRDIGYGYTF. The CDR3 region has the DNA TGTGCCAGCAGCCACAGGGATATAGGCTATGGCTACACCTTC. The genes are TRBV3-1 (or the pseudogene TRBV3-2) and TRBJ1-2; a possible D gene is TRBD1 (5 bases). The CDR3 consists of 14 residues. With 3 bases removed from V and 4 bases from J, the gap between germline ends came to 12 bases. Looked up from germline, CDR1 is LGHDT and CDR2 is YNNKEL (reference sequence).

V and J are TRBV7-9 and TRBJ2-5, with D tentatively TRBD2 (7 bases). Germline V lookup: CDR1 SEHNR, CDR2 FQNEAQ (reference sequence). There are 13 residues in the CDR3. Deletions cut 3 bases from V and 5 bases from J, with 10 bases between. CDR3 amino acids: CASSFGGPETQYF. CDR3 DNA sequence: TGTGCCAGCAGCTTCGGGGGGCCGGAGACCCAGTACTTC.

The rearrangement uses TRBV28 and TRBJ1-5; maybe TRBD1 (5 bases). The V gene's germline CDR1 is MDHEN and CDR2 SYDVKM. The CDR3 extends over 13 amino acids. Trimming shortened V by 8 bases and J by 3 bases, and 11 bases separated the two germline ends. CDR3 nucleotide sequence: TGTGCCAGCGGTCAGGGACTCAATCAGCCCCAGCATTTT. It yields the protein CASGQGLNQPQHF.

V and J are TRBV12-3 or TRBV12-4 and TRBJ1-3; 9 bases are a match to TRBD1. The junction had 7 bases not matched to a gene; V was cut back by 11 bases and J by 5 bases. CDR3 length: 13 residues. In DNA form, the CDR3 reads TGTGCCGGTGGACAGGGGCCTAGAAACACCATATATTTT. Amino acids: CAGGQGPRNTIYF.

V is TRBV18 and J is TRBJ2-6; D gene ambiguous. Germline V gives CDR1 KGHSH, CDR2 LQKENI. V dropped 3 bases and J dropped 4 bases, with 13 bases sitting between them. This CDR3 is 16 amino acids long. In DNA, the CDR3 is TGTGCCAGCTCACCTTCTATCCTGTCCGGGGCCAACGTCCTGACTTTC. Protein: CASSPSILSGANVLTF.

The chain is built from TRBV5-4 and TRBJ1-1; D might be TRBD1 (6 bases). Germline V CDR1 and CDR2: SGHNT, YYREEE (reference sequence). V was cut by 1 base and J by 5 bases, with 12 bases left in between. CDR3 length equals 14 residues. CDR3 bases: TGTGCCAGCAGCTTGTTACAGGGTGGAACTGAAGCTTTCTTT. Translation: CASSLLQGGTEAFF.

This chain links TRBV5-6 with TRBJ1-1; D call uncertain. The germline V gene has CDR1 SGHDT and CDR2 YYEEEE. V gave up 4 bases and J gave up 0 bases, with 10 bases separating them. This CDR3 has 14 residues. CDR3 sequence reads: CASSPGLMNTEAFF. In DNA form, the CDR3 reads TGTGCCAGCAGCCCCGGACTGATGAACACTGAAGCTTTCTTT.

The V gene is TRBV12-3 or TRBV12-4, the J gene TRBJ1-2; D might be TRBD1 (6 bases). The ends were cut back, 3 bases at V and 7 bases at J, with 12 bases in the middle. This CDR3 contains 13 residues. The CDR3 DNA reads as TGTGCCAGCAGTTTTAAACAGGGTGGTGGCTACACCTTC. Protein: CASSFKQGGGYTF.

The gene calls are TRBV25-1 and TRBJ2-2; D is uncertain. The CDR3 spans 14 residues. The germline CDR1 and CDR2 sequences are MGHDK and SYGVNS. V was shortened by 0 bases and J by 3 bases, with 5 bases between the two germline ends. CDR3 nucleotides: TGTGCCAGCAGTGAATACCGGGACACCGGGGAGCTGTTTTTT. Translated: CASSEYRDTGELFF.

In its sample, this clone was seen a few times. The CDR3 reads CASSYLTVNTEAFF. The DNA for the CDR3 is TGTGCCAGCAGTTACTTGACAGTTAACACTGAAGCTTTCTTT. The rearrangement joins TRBV3-1 (or the pseudogene TRBV3-2) to TRBJ1-1, with a weak D call TRBD1 (5 bases). Germline V lookup: CDR1 LGHDT, CDR2 YNNKEL (reference sequence). V shed 6 bases and J shed 2 bases, with 13 bases lying between them. The CDR3 is 14 amino acids.

V is TRBV28 and J is TRBJ2-7, with D tentatively TRBD1 (5 bases). This CDR3 spans 12 amino acids. V lost 2 bases, J lost 6 bases, and 8 bases lay in between. Germline CDR1 reads MDHEN; CDR2 reads SYDVKM. The CDR3 spells CASSLRQIEQYF. CDR3 in DNA: TGTGCCAGCAGTTTACGACAGATCGAGCAGTACTTC. Together with reference TRBV28 and TRBJ2-7, the CDR3 gives the full variable domain: DVKVTQSSRYLVKRTGEKVFLECVQDMDHENMFWYRQDPGLGLRLIYFSYDVKMKEKGDIPEGYSVSREKKERFSLILESASTNQTSMYLCASSLRQIEQYFGPGTRLTVT.

The rearrangement joins TRBV9 to TRBJ1-2, with a tentative D call TRBD1 (5 bases). This CDR3 spans 12 amino acids. The germline V gene has CDR1 SGDLS and CDR2 YYNGEE. Trimming cost V 4 bases and J 8 bases, with 12 bases left between them. The DNA for the CDR3 is TGTGCCAGCAGCCCAGAGGGGAGGGGCTACACCTTC. It encodes CASSPEGRGYTF.

The chain links TRBV7-9 to TRBJ1-2; 9 bases match TRBD1. The germline V gene encodes CDR1 SEHNR and CDR2 FQNEAQ (reference sequence). V trimming: 5 bases; J trimming: 2 bases; junction bases outside the gene matches: 9. The CDR3 sequence is 16 residues long. The CDR3 DNA reads as TGTGCCAGCAGCCCATGGGGACAGGGACCCAACTATGGCTACACCTTC. It is translated as CASSPWGQGPNYGYTF.

The gene calls are TRBV6-6 and TRBJ2-1, with D perhaps TRBD2 (5 bases). The germline V and J ends were trimmed by 6 bases and 8 bases, with 11 bases remaining between them. This CDR3 comprises 12 residues. Germline V gives CDR1 MNHNY, CDR2 SVGAGI (reference sequence). CDR3 nucleotide sequence: TGTGCCAGCAGCCATACGGAGGATGAGCAGTTCTTC. This translates into CASSHTEDEQFF.

The V gene is TRBV2, the J gene TRBJ1-3; D gene ambiguous. The CDR3 is 15 residues long. Germline V gene sequence: CDR1 SNHLY, CDR2 FYNNEI. V dropped 7 bases and J dropped 4 bases, with 17 bases sitting between them. CDR3 loop: CASTIAPTGGNTIYF. CDR3 DNA sequence: TGTGCCAGCACTATCGCCCCGACGGGAGGAAACACCATATATTTT.

This clone has just one count. CDR3 residues: CATSEGGPTYEQYF. The CDR3 DNA reads TGTGCCACCAGTGAGGGGGGGCCAACCTACGAGCAGTACTTC. The rearrangement uses TRBV24-1 and TRBJ2-7, with TRBD2 as a possible D gene (7 bases). There are 14 residues in the CDR3. CDR1 is KGHDR, CDR2 SFDVKD, per germline. Trimming shortened V by 4 bases and J by 2 bases, and 11 bases separated the two germline ends.

The CDR3 bases are TGTGCGACGCGAGCAGGGGGCACTGAAGCTTTCTTT. Translation: CATRAGGTEAFF. This chain links TRBV28 with TRBJ1-1; TRBD1 matches at 7 bases. The CDR3 consists of 12 residues. CDR1 MDHEN and CDR2 SYDVKM come from the germline V gene.

The gene calls are TRBV7-2 and TRBJ2-5; unclear D gene. V lost 5 bases to trimming and J lost 5 bases, with 12 bases between them. This CDR3 has 13 amino acids. The germline V gene encodes CDR1 SGHTA and CDR2 FQGNSA. The CDR3 nucleotides are TGTGCCAGCAGCCCTCGACTGGAGGAGACCCAGTACTTC. Its protein is CASSPRLEETQYF.

The J gene is TRBJ2-1, the V gene TRBV19, with 8 bases identical to TRBD2. Per germline, CDR1 LNHDA and CDR2 SQIVND (reference sequence). V lost 3 bases and J lost 6; bases outside the gene matches: 7. The CDR3 runs to 15 residues. In DNA form, the CDR3 reads TGTGCCAGTAGTATTAATGCGGGAGGACCCAATGAGCAGTTCTTC. Encoded protein: CASSINAGGPNEQFF.

In DNA form, the CDR3 reads TGTGCCAGCAGCAGGGGACAGGGGATCGATACGCAGTATTTT. Translated, it gives CASSRGQGIDTQYF. This chain uses TRBV5-4 with TRBJ2-3, with 10 bases identical to TRBD1. Germline V gives CDR1 SGHNT, CDR2 YYREEE (reference sequence). This CDR3 region has 14 residues. V gave up 4 bases and J gave up 6 bases; unmatched junction bases: 5. The complete variable domain, with remaining parts taken from reference TRBV5-4 and TRBJ2-3, reads ETGVTQSPTHLIKTRGQQVTLRCSSQSGHNTVSWYQQALGQGPQFIFQYYREEENGRGNFPPRFSGLQFPNYSSELNVNALELDDSALYLCASSRGQGIDTQYFGPGTRLTVL.

This sequence joins TRBV27 and TRBJ2-1; 11 bases agree with TRBD2. CDR3 size: 19 residues. Germline lookup yields CDR1 MNHEY and CDR2 SMNVEV (reference sequence). Unmatched junction bases numbered 12, after V lost 4 bases and J lost 1 base. CDR3 protein: CASSSLAGGPSISYNEQFF. CDR3 bases: TGTGCCAGCAGTTCCTTAGCGGGAGGGCCGTCCATATCCTACAATGAGCAGTTCTTC.

This clone was seen a few times. The sample has other DNA sequences that encode this CDR3 too. The chain carries TRBV19 and TRBJ2-7, with D possibly matching TRBD1 (6 bases). Looked up from germline, CDR1 is LNHDA and CDR2 is SQIVND (reference sequence). V lost 5 bases to trimming and J lost 2 bases, with 19 bases between them. The CDR3 spans 16 residues. The CDR3 protein is CASSSDAQGTPYEQYF. The DNA of the CDR3 is TGTGCCAGTAGTTCCGACGCACAGGGTACCCCCTACGAGCAGTACTTC.

V usage is TRBV6-1 and J usage is TRBJ2-1, with 10 nucleotides matching TRBD2. The CDR3 runs to 15 residues. With V trimmed by 3 bases and J by 7 bases, 6 bases remained unmatched. CDR1 and CDR2 (germline): MNHNS, SASEGT. The CDR3 DNA sequence: TGTGCCAGCAGTGATATGAGCGGGGGGGCAAATGAGCAGTTCTTC. Translating it yields CASSDMSGGANEQFF.